This paragraph reports one T cell receptor beta chain. What it recognizes is unknown. The read terminates 3 residues before the CDR3 end, so the remaining end is supplied by the germline J gene. The protocol was immunoSEQ multiplex PCR, while the TCRdb copy is restricted to in-frame clones and leaves out a portion. Listed for the sample are about 28,000 clones, none seen a single time. The data derive from a study of T cell clonality in common variable immunodeficiency. Replacement immunoglobulin had been given to every CVID subject for at least one year. No CVID subject was ill or on immunomodulatory drugs when sampled. Findings and caveats of the study: Shared TCRbeta clones were fewer between CVID subjects than controls. Fewer deletions and N-nucleotide insertions were reportedly seen in common variable immunodeficiency TCR beta sequences. CVID patient heterogeneity limited repertoire-clinical complication correlations.

Trimming cost V 5 bases and J 0 bases, with 14 bases left between them. CDR3 length: 15 amino acids. CDR1 LNHDA and CDR2 SQIVND come from the germline V gene (reference sequence). V is TRBV19 and J is TRBJ2-7; D may be TRBD2 (7 bases). The material sequenced was peripheral blood mononuclear cells. This receptor was taken from a human donor with common variable immunodeficiency. The CDR3 is CASSPLGGLSYEQYF. Partial CDR3 DNA: TGTGCCAGTAGTCCTTTGGGGGGGCTCTCCTACGAG. The full variable domain, with the rest looked up from reference TRBV19 and TRBJ2-7, is DGGITQSPKYLFRKEGQNVTLSCEQNLNHDAMYWYRQDPGQGLRLIYYSQIVNDFQKGDIAEGYSVSREKKESFPLTVTSAQKNPTAFYLCASSPLGGLSYEQYFGPGTRLTVT.